This T cell receptor beta chain is from a study of OX40 agonist ivuxolimab in advanced cancers. The wider study: Ivuxolimab is an agonistic anti-OX40 (CD134) antibody, and patients were treated with it. Patients undergoing dose escalation presented with hepatocellular carcinoma, melanoma, renal cell or head and neck cancer.

Study-level results: Partial responders dosed at 0.1-3.0 mg/kg displayed clonal expansion ranking among the lowest.

TCRdb's table, derived via immunoSEQ multiplex PCR, lists solely in-frame clones and lacks some. Of under 25,000 clones listed, approximately 84% are singletons. Baseline was the first blood sampling point, followed by cycle 4 day 1 and cycle 7 day 1. The V and J ends lost 2 bases and 0 bases, in that order; junction bases with no gene match: 2. Germline V gene data show CDR1 as SGHKS and CDR2 as YYEKEE (reference sequence). CDR3 size: 15 residues. As concerns this clone: Its cognate antigen is unknown.

The chain carries TRBV5-5 and TRBJ2-1; 7 bases are shared with TRBD1. Here the sequenced sample was CD4+ or CD8+ T cells sorted from blood, taken in a trial of the OX40 agonist ivuxolimab. The sequence derives from an adult with an advanced solid tumor such as melanoma, head and neck, liver or kidney cancer. CDR3 DNA: TGTGCCAGCAGCTTACAGGGGCCCTCCTACAATGAGCAGTTCTTC. This sequence encodes CASSLQGPSYNEQFF.